The 22 T cell receptor beta chains below come from one sample, sequenced in a study of OX40 agonist ivuxolimab in advanced cancers. TCRdb's copy holds only in-frame clones and misses some; the assay was immunoSEQ multiplex PCR. The top ten hold under 6% of the sample, which has around 70,000 clones, around 81% seen once. This specimen consisted of CD4+ or CD8+ T cells sorted from blood, obtained in a trial of the OX40 agonist ivuxolimab. The receptors derive from an adult with an advanced solid tumor such as melanoma, head and neck, liver or kidney cancer.

The rearrangement uses TRBV28 and TRBJ2-1; no clear D. There are 12 residues in the CDR3. Germline V gives CDR1 MDHEN, CDR2 SYDVKM. Trimming took 5 bases from V and 7 from J, leaving 9 bases between them. The CDR3 loop reads CASSEDENEQFF. In DNA form, the CDR3 reads TGTGCCAGCAGTGAAGACGAAAATGAGCAGTTCTTC.

The rearrangement joins TRBV9 to TRBJ2-2; the D is unclear. Per germline, CDR1 SGDLS and CDR2 YYNGEE. CDR3 size: 15 residues. Between the trimmed V and J ends, which lost 2 bases and 0 bases, there was a span of 8 bases. The CDR3 DNA follows: TGTGCCAGCAGCGTTTGGGATACGAACACCGGGGAGCTGTTTTTT. This translates into CASSVWDTNTGELFF.

The chain employs TRBV28 and TRBJ2-1; 16 nucleotides align to TRBD2. Germline V CDR1 and CDR2: MDHEN, SYDVKM. Trimming cost V 3 bases and J 5 bases; bases outside gene matches: 4. The CDR3 length is 17 residues. CDR3 protein: CASSFLGLAGGNNEQFF. CDR3 in DNA: TGTGCCAGCAGTTTCCTGGGACTAGCGGGGGGGAACAATGAGCAGTTCTTC.

This clone was counted ten times or more. CDR3 protein: CASSLSDTGVRPLHF. The CDR3 DNA follows: TGTGCCAGCAGCTTGTCGGACACGGGAGTGAGGCCCCTCCACTTT. This chain links TRBV5-6 with TRBJ1-6; the D gene is possibly TRBD1 (5 bases). Trimming left V 1 base short and J 13 bases short, with 18 bases between. This CDR3 is 15 amino acids long. Germline V lookup: CDR1 SGHDT, CDR2 YYEEEE.

The chain joins TRBV7-2 to TRBJ2-7; no clear D. The CDR3 extends over 16 amino acids. The V gene's germline CDR1 is SGHTA and CDR2 FQGNSA. The germline V and J ends were trimmed by 3 bases and 0 bases, with 15 bases remaining between them. Here the CDR3 reads CASSFSRAASSYEQYF. The DNA for the CDR3 is TGTGCCAGCAGCTTTAGTAGGGCGGCAAGCTCCTACGAGCAGTACTTC.

The sample holds one count of this clone. This chain connects TRBV5-1 to TRBJ2-1; a weak D match, TRBD1 (6 bases). CDR1 SGHRS and CDR2 YFSETQ come from the germline V gene. CDR3 length: 15 amino acids. V shed 4 bases and J shed 5 bases, with 16 bases lying between them. CDR3 nucleotide sequence: TGCGCCAGCAGCGGGCTACAGGGAATCGACAATGAGCAGTTCTTC. Its protein product is CASSGLQGIDNEQFF.

V and J are TRBV7-2 and TRBJ1-2; a possible D gene is TRBD1 (5 bases). CDR1 and CDR2 (germline): SGHTA, FQGNSA. The CDR3 consists of 14 residues. V was shortened by 2 bases and J by 4 bases, with 11 bases between the two germline ends. CDR3 bases: TGTGCCAGCAGCTTAAATCAGGGCGGCTATGGCTACACCTTC. This codes for CASSLNQGGYGYTF.

The V call is TRBV7-8, the J call TRBJ2-2, with D uncertain. The germline V and J ends were trimmed by 0 bases and 7 bases, with 0 bases remaining between them. Germline V lookup: CDR1 SGHVS, CDR2 FQNEAQ. The CDR3 loop spans 11 amino acids. In DNA, the CDR3 is TGTGCCAGCAGCTTAGCCGGGGAGCTGTTTTTT. It specifies CASSLAGELFF.

The rearrangement uses TRBV6-5 and TRBJ1-3; D is unresolved. Per germline, CDR1 MNHEY and CDR2 SVGAGI. The V and J ends lost 0 bases and 4 bases respectively, with 7 bases between them. The CDR3 runs 14 residues. The DNA for the CDR3 is TGTGCCAGCAGTTACTCCAGACAAGGAAACACCATATATTTT. It codes for CASSYSRQGNTIYF.

V and J are TRBV29-1 and TRBJ1-2; D unclear. In germline, CDR1 is SQVTM, CDR2 ANQGSEA. The CDR3 totals 14 residues. The V end was cut by 2 bases, the J end by 5 bases, with 15 bases between. The CDR3 reads CSVEPSGLRYGYTF. The CDR3 DNA reads TGCAGCGTTGAACCGTCCGGGCTGCGGTATGGCTACACCTTC.

The chain combines TRBV5-1 with TRBJ2-5; D tentatively fits TRBD1 or TRBD2 (5 bases each). V gave up 4 bases and J gave up 4 bases, with 11 bases separating them. The CDR3 length is 13 residues. The V gene's germline CDR1 is SGHRS and CDR2 YFSETQ. As DNA, the CDR3 is TGCGCCAGCAGCCTCGGTGGGGGAGAGACCCAGTACTTC. Residues: CASSLGGGETQYF.

This chain joins TRBV27 and TRBJ2-7; D possibly corresponds to TRBD1 (5 bases). The CDR3 is 12 amino acids. Between the trimmed V and J ends, which lost 5 bases and 6 bases, there was a span of 11 bases. Looked up from germline, CDR1 is MNHEY and CDR2 is SMNVEV (reference sequence). The CDR3 DNA sequence: TGTGCCAGCAGTACAAACCAGGGCGAGCAGTACGTC. It translates to CASSTNQGEQYV.

Turning to this clone: The junction does not match germline at one end; this may be a read error. This sequence joins TRBV25-1 and TRBJ1-5, with 7 nucleotides matching TRBD1. The germline V gene encodes CDR1 MGHDK and CDR2 SYGVNS. This CDR3 comprises 14 residues. CDR3 in amino acids: CTSRDSDSNQPQHF. For the CDR3, the DNA is TGTACCAGCCGGGACAGTGATAGCAATCAGCCCCAGCATTTT.

This clone was seen more than once but under ten times. V usage is TRBV7-9 and J usage is TRBJ2-7; 8 bases are a match to TRBD2. Per the germline V gene, CDR1 is SEHNR and CDR2 is FQNEAQ (reference sequence). Trimming at V came to 7 bases and at J to 0 bases, leaving 8 bases not matched to a gene. This CDR3 is built from 15 residues. The CDR3 region has the DNA TGTGCCAGCAACCCCCAAACTAGCGGCTCCTACGAGCAGTACTTC. This encodes CASNPQTSGSYEQYF.

The V call is TRBV15, the J call TRBJ2-2; D remains ambiguous. The CDR3 loop spans 14 amino acids. Deletions cut 8 bases from V and 3 bases from J, with 13 bases between. Germline CDR1 reads LNHNV; CDR2 reads YYDKDF (reference sequence). The CDR3 DNA reads as TGTGCCACCCGAAGGCAAGAGGACACCGGGGAGCTGTTTTTT. This sequence encodes CATRRQEDTGELFF.

CDR3 region: CASSSRVGTEAFF. The DNA for the CDR3 is TGTGCCAGCAGCAGCAGGGTTGGCACTGAAGCTTTCTTT. The V call is TRBV5-6, the J call TRBJ1-1; maybe TRBD1 (5 bases). The CDR3 totals 13 residues. V was trimmed by 4 bases and J by 4 bases, leaving 11 bases between them. CDR1 is SGHDT, CDR2 YYEEEE, per germline.

This clone has a handful of counts. The DNA of the CDR3 is TGTGCCAGCAGTGACTCTTCTAGCGGGAGCGGGGCAGATACGCAGTATTTT. It codes for CASSDSSSGSGADTQYF. The chain couples TRBV6-4 to TRBJ2-3, with TRBD2 identical over 10 bases. The J segment lost 4 bases and the V segment lost 0 bases, leaving 7 bases of the junction unmatched. Looked up from germline, CDR1 is MRHNA and CDR2 is SNTAGT. The CDR3 has 17 residues.

The chain has TRBV6-6 and TRBJ2-3, with 7 bases aligning to TRBD2. Germline V gene data show CDR1 as MNHNY and CDR2 as SVGAGI (reference sequence). The V and J ends lost 3 bases and 6 bases, in that order; junction bases with no gene match: 6. The length of the CDR3 is 14 residues. The CDR3 sequence: CASSYSGRGDTQYF. Here the CDR3 DNA reads TGTGCCAGCAGTTATTCGGGGCGGGGGGATACGCAGTATTTT.

The chain uses TRBV14 and TRBJ1-1, with TRBD1 as a possible D gene (5 bases). V was cut by 4 bases and J by 10 bases, with 22 bases left in between. The CDR3 length is 15 residues. Germline V CDR1 and CDR2: SGHDN, FVKESK. The CDR3 nucleotides are TGTGCCAGCAGCCGACCGGTTACGGGGCATCTTGGAGCTTTCTTT. Translating it yields CASSRPVTGHLGAFF.

V gene TRBV19 combines with J gene TRBJ2-2, with 8 bases identical to TRBD2. The V segment lost 7 bases and the J segment 6 bases; nucleotides outside the gene matches: 10. CDR1 and CDR2 (germline): LNHDA, SQIVND (reference sequence). The CDR3 consists of 15 residues. The CDR3 DNA is TGTGCCAGTACCGCGACCCCGGGGGGGGCCGGGGAGCTGTTTTTT. It is translated as CASTATPGGAGELFF.

The chain links TRBV13 to TRBJ2-7, with 8 bases identical to TRBD2. V was pared by 1 base and J by 0 bases, with 2 bases of the junction left unmatched. CDR1 is PRHDT and CDR2 is FYEKMQ in the germline V gene (reference sequence). The CDR3 totals 15 residues. The CDR3 loop is CASSLEAGGSYEQYF. CDR3 coding DNA: TGTGCCAGCAGCTTAGAGGCGGGAGGCTCCTACGAGCAGTACTTC.

V is TRBV5-5 and J is TRBJ2-2; 8 bases are a match to TRBD1. Germline V CDR1 and CDR2: SGHKS, YYEKEE (reference sequence). The CDR3 consists of 15 residues. V lost 1 base, J lost 5 bases, and 4 bases stayed unmatched. The CDR3 sequence: CASSLRTGRTGELFF. In nucleotides, the CDR3 is TGTGCCAGCAGCTTGCGGACAGGGCGAACCGGGGAGCTGTTTTTT.